Below, 17 T cell receptor beta chains from the same sample are listed, as sequenced in a study of T cells in Graves' hyperthyroidism and ophthalmopathy. Amplification targeted TCR beta CDR3 regions from RNA transcripts. HTBI primers were employed in a first-round RT-PCR of the TCR CDR3. Each CDR3 protein gets one entry after TCRdb re-called the multiplex PCR reads with MiXCR. Of more than 500,000 distinct CDR3 sequences listed, about 15% are singletons. Sequences were obtained from blood. Receptors originate from a woman in her thirties or forties with Graves' hyperthyroidism.

The table lists this clonotype with a few counts. The J gene is TRBJ2-3, the V gene TRBV12-3 or TRBV12-4, with TRBD1 as a possible D gene (6 bases). Trimming cost V 5 bases and J 7 bases, with 19 bases left between them. The CDR3 runs to 15 residues. The chain's CDR3 is CASSGQRVASNTQYF. The CDR3 bases are TGTGCCAGCAGTGGACAGCGAGTAGCTTCAAATACGCAGTATTTT.

This clonotype showed up many times. The V call is TRBV3-1, the J call TRBJ1-2, with D hard to call. There are 16 residues in the CDR3. V was shortened by 0 bases and J by 1 base, with 12 bases between the two germline ends. CDR1 is LGHDT, CDR2 YNNKEL, per germline (reference sequence). This chain's CDR3 is CASSQDHSLNNYGYTF. In DNA form, the CDR3 reads TGTGCCAGCAGCCAAGATCACTCATTAAATAACTATGGCTACACCTTC.

This clonotype has ten or more counts. The rearrangement joins TRBV24-1 to TRBJ2-5; D is tentatively TRBD1 or TRBD2 (5 bases each). V lost 7 bases, J lost 3 bases, and 11 bases lay in between. Germline V gives CDR1 KGHDR, CDR2 SFDVKD. The CDR3 is 13 amino acids. The CDR3 loop reads CATRKGTEETQYF. CDR3 bases: TGTGCCACCAGAAAGGGGACGGAAGAGACCCAGTACTTC.

This clonotype was seen ten or more times. The rearrangement links TRBV5-1 to TRBJ2-7; D is tentatively TRBD1 or TRBD2 (7 bases each). V was trimmed by 0 bases and J by 5 bases, leaving 15 bases between them. CDR3 length: 15 residues. Germline V gene data show CDR1 as SGHRS and CDR2 as YFSETQ. The CDR3: CASSLGGGGVDEQYF. CDR3 coding DNA: TGCGCCAGCAGCTTGGGGGGAGGGGGCGTCGACGAGCAGTACTTC.

In its sample, this clonotype was seen a few times. DNA of the CDR3: TGCAGTGCTCGACAGGTTAGAGAGACCCAGTACTTC. This encodes CSARQVRETQYF. This chain joins TRBV20-1 and TRBJ2-5, with a tentative D call TRBD1 (6 bases). V lost 5 bases and J 4 bases, leaving 11 bases between the germline ends. The V gene's germline CDR1 is DFQATT and CDR2 SNEGSKA (reference sequence). CDR3 length: 12 amino acids.

This clonotype has a count of ten or more. V gene TRBV5-1 combines with J gene TRBJ2-7; D is unresolved. The V and J ends lost 3 bases and 0 bases respectively, with 10 bases between them. This CDR3 spans 14 amino acids. Looked up from germline, CDR1 is SGHRS and CDR2 is YFSETQ. The CDR3 DNA is TGCGCCAGCAGCTCGGGCATCGACTCCTACGAGCAGTACTTC. It yields the protein CASSSGIDSYEQYF.

This clonotype has a count of ten or more. The chain is built from TRBV28 and TRBJ2-3; 10 bases agree with TRBD2. CDR3 size: 15 residues. Trimming removed 2 bases from V and 6 bases from J; junction bases left unmatched: 5. From germline, CDR1 is MDHEN and CDR2 SYDVKM. The CDR3 sequence is CASSLRSGRADTQYF. The CDR3 DNA reads TGTGCCAGCAGTTTACGGAGCGGGAGGGCTGATACGCAGTATTTT.

This clonotype was seen more than once but under ten times. The rearrangement joins TRBV6-5 to TRBJ1-2, with 9 bases lining up with TRBD1. There are 14 residues in the CDR3. Trimming cost V 2 bases and J 7 bases; bases outside gene matches: 5. Germline CDR1 MNHEY, CDR2 SVGAGI. In DNA, the CDR3 is TGTGCCAGCAGTTACGGGACAGGGAATGGTGGCTACACCTTC. Translation gives CASSYGTGNGGYTF.

This clonotype was detected ten times or more. The V and J genes are TRBV28 and TRBJ2-1; D call uncertain. Germline V gene data show CDR1 as MDHEN and CDR2 as SYDVKM. This CDR3 region has 14 residues. The V gene lost 4 bases and the J gene lost 6 bases, with 13 bases spanning the gap. The CDR3 sequence: CASSSTPLPNEQFF. The CDR3 DNA sequence: TGTGCCAGCAGTTCCACTCCTCTCCCCAATGAGCAGTTCTTC. Full variable domain (remainder filled in from reference TRBV28 and TRBJ2-1): DVKVTQSSRYLVKRTGEKVFLECVQDMDHENMFWYRQDPGLGLRLIYFSYDVKMKEKGDIPEGYSVSREKKERFSLILESASTNQTSMYLCASSSTPLPNEQFFGPGTRLTVL.

This clonotype was seen a handful of times. The CDR3 DNA reads TGCAGTGCTAGAGATCATGCAAGGGCAGGGGAAAAACTGTTTTTT. As protein: CSARDHARAGEKLFF. This rearrangement joins TRBV20-1 to TRBJ1-4, with D tentatively TRBD1 (5 bases). V was cut by 0 bases and J by 8 bases, with 16 bases left in between. Germline V gene sequence: CDR1 DFQATT, CDR2 SNEGSKA (reference sequence). The CDR3 spans 15 residues.

This clonotype was counted many times. The chain joins TRBV19 to TRBJ1-1, with 7 positions matching TRBD1. CDR3 length: 13 residues. The V segment lost 7 bases and the J segment 5 bases; nucleotides outside the gene matches: 7. Looked up from germline, CDR1 is LNHDA and CDR2 is SQIVND (reference sequence). Here the CDR3 reads CASTRGGATEAFF. The CDR3 DNA sequence: TGTGCCAGTACCAGAGGGGGCGCGACTGAAGCTTTCTTT.

This chain connects TRBV13 to TRBJ2-1; a weak D match, TRBD2 (6 bases). V was pared by 5 bases and J by 4 bases, with 18 bases between. The CDR3 length is 16 residues. The germline gives CDR1 PRHDT, CDR2 FYEKMQ (reference sequence). The CDR3 sequence: CASSVDGPGAYNEQFF. Written as DNA, the CDR3 is TGTGCCAGCAGCGTAGACGGGCCGGGAGCATACAATGAGCAGTTCTTC.

This clonotype was detected ten times or more. J is TRBJ1-1 and V is TRBV27; 7 bases are shared with TRBD1. Germline lookup yields CDR1 MNHEY and CDR2 SMNVEV (reference sequence). There are 18 residues in the CDR3. The trim removed 5 bases at V and 4 bases at J, leaving 19 bases unmatched. The CDR3 is CASSPRVGQSPGRTEAFF. The CDR3 DNA reads TGTGCCAGCAGTCCAAGAGTGGGACAGAGCCCCGGCCGCACTGAAGCTTTCTTT.

This chain connects TRBV27 to TRBJ1-2; tentative D call: TRBD1 (6 bases). Germline V gene data show CDR1 as MNHEY and CDR2 as SMNVEV (reference sequence). Trimming removed 6 bases at V and 8 bases at J, with 19 bases between. The CDR3 is 14 amino acids. The CDR3 bases are TGTGCCAGCAGCCCAGGAACGTGGACAGAGGGCTACACCTTC. It translates to CASSPGTWTEGYTF.

At least ten counts were recorded for this clonotype. The CDR3 spells CSASPFGIAGYEQYF. CDR3 nucleotides: TGCAGTGCTAGTCCTTTCGGTATTGCTGGCTACGAGCAGTACTTC. The V and J genes are TRBV20-1 and TRBJ2-7; the D is unclear. This CDR3 spans 15 amino acids. V was clipped by 3 bases and J by 3 bases, with 18 bases between them. The germline gives CDR1 DFQATT, CDR2 SNEGSKA (reference sequence).

The chain uses TRBV7-8 and TRBJ1-5; perhaps TRBD1 as D (5 bases). Trimming took off 4 bases at V and 7 bases at J, with 14 bases between the two ends. Looked up from germline, CDR1 is SGHVS and CDR2 is FQNEAQ. The CDR3 is made up of 14 amino acids. CDR3 region: CASSSGRPPQPQHF. In nucleotides, the CDR3 is TGTGCCAGCAGCTCGGGACGACCCCCGCAGCCCCAGCATTTT.

This clonotype came up many times. The chain employs TRBV12-3 or TRBV12-4 and TRBJ1-6, with D perhaps TRBD1 (5 bases). V was clipped by 7 bases and J by 0 bases, with 13 bases between them. The CDR3 is 16 amino acids. CDR3 loop: CASTIGGDSYNSPLHF. In nucleotides, the CDR3 is TGTGCCAGCACCATTGGGGGGGACTCCTATAATTCACCCCTCCACTTT.